This TCR beta chain was obtained from a study of technical replicates of blood from a handful of donors. The germline V gene encodes CDR1 GTSNPN and CDR2 SVGIG (reference sequence). This CDR3 region has 12 residues. The junction had 8 bases not matched to a gene; V was cut back by 4 bases and J by 10 bases. Generated by immunoSEQ multiplex PCR, the TCRdb table keeps only in-frame clones and is missing some. The sample holds some 48,000 clones, roughly 90% seen once. The rearrangement uses TRBV30 and TRBJ1-2; TRBD1 agrees at 8 bases. The receptor's source is a human donor in good health. Some clones in this sample may be carry-over from other donors' samples. Sequenced input: PBMCs. The CDR3 DNA reads TGTGCCTGGAACCTAGGACAGGGCGTCTACACCTTC. It yields the protein CAWNLGQGVYTF.